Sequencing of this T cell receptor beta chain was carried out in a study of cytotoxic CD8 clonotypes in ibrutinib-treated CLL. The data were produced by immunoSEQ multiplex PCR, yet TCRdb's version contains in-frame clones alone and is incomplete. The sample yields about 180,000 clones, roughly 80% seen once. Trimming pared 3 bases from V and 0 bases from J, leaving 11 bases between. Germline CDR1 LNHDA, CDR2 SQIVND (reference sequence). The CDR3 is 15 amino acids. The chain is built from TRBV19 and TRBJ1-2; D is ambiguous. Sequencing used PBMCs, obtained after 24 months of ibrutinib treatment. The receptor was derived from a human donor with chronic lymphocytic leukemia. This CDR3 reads CASSIPTEANYGYTF. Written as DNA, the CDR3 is TGTGCCAGTAGTATCCCGACGGAAGCTAACTATGGCTACACCTTC.